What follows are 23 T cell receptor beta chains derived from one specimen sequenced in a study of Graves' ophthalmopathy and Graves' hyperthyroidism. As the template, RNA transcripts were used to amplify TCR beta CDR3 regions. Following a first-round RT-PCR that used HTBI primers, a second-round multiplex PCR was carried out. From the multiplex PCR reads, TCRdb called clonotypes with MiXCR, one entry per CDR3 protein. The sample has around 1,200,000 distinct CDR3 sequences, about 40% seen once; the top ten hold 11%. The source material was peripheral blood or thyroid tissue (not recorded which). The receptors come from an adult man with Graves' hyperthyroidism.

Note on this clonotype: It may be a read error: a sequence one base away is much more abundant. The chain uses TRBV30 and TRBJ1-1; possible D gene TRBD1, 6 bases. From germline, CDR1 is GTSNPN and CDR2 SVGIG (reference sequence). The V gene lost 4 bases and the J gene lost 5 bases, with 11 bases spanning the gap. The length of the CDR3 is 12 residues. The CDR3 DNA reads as TGTGCCTGGATGAGGGGGGAAACTGAAGCTTTCTTT. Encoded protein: CAWMRGETEAFF.

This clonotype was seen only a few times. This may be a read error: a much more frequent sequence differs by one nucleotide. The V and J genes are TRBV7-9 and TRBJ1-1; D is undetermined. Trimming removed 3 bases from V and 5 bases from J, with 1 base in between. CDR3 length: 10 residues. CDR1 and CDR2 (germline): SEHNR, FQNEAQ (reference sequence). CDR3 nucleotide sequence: TGTGCCAGCAGCTTGACTGAAGCTTTCTTT. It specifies CASSLTEAFF.

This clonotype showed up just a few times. The CDR3 region is CASSLRGAFTEAFF. DNA of the CDR3: TGTGCCAGCAGTTTACGGGGGGCGTTTACTGAAGCTTTCTTT. This rearrangement joins TRBV27 to TRBJ1-1; D possibly corresponds to TRBD1 (6 bases). This CDR3 contains 14 residues. Trimming removed 2 bases at V and 5 bases at J, with 12 bases between. CDR1 and CDR2 (germline): MNHEY, SMNVEV (reference sequence).

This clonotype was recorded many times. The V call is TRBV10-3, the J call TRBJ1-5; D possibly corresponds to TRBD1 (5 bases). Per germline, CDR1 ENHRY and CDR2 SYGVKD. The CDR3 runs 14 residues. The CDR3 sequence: CGTGGVYSNQPQHF. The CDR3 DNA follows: TGTGGAACTGGGGGAGTCTATAGCAATCAGCCCCAGCATTTT.

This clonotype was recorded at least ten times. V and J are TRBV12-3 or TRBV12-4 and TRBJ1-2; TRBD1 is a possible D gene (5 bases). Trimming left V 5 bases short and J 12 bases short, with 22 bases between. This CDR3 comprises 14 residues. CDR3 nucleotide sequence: TGTGCCAGCAGTCCGGGGGGATCGGTATCTTTCGACACCTTC. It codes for CASSPGGSVSFDTF.

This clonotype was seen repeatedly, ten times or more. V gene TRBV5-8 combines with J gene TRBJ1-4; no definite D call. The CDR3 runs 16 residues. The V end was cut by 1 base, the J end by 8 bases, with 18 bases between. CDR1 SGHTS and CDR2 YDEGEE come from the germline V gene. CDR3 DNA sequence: TGTGCCAGCAGCTTGCGTCAGCCGACTTCGGAAGAAAAACTGTTTTTT. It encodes CASSLRQPTSEEKLFF.

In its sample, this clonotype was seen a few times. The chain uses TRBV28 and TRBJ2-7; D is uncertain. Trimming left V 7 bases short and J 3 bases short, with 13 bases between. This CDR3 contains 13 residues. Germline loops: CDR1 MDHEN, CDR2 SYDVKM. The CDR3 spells CASTPNESYEQYF. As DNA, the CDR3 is TGTGCCAGCACTCCTAATGAAAGCTACGAGCAGTACTTC.

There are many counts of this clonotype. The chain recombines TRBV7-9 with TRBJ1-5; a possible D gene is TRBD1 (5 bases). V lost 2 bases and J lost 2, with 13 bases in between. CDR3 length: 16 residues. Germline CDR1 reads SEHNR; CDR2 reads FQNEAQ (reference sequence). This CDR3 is CASSLWRGSGNQPQHF. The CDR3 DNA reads TGTGCCAGCAGCTTATGGAGGGGTAGTGGCAATCAGCCCCAGCATTTT. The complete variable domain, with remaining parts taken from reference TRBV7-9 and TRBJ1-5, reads DTGVSQNPRHKITKRGQNVTFRCDPISEHNRLYWYRQTLGQGPEFLTYFQNEAQLEKSRLLSDRFSAERPKGSFSTLEIQRTEQGDSAMYLCASSLWRGSGNQPQHFGDGTRLSIL.

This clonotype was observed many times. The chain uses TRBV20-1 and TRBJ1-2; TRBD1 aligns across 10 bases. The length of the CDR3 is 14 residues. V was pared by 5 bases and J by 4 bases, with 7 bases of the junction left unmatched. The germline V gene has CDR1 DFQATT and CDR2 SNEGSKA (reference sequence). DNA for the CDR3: TGCAGTGCTGCTCGGGACAGGGGAGCCTATGGCTACACCTTC. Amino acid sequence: CSAARDRGAYGYTF.

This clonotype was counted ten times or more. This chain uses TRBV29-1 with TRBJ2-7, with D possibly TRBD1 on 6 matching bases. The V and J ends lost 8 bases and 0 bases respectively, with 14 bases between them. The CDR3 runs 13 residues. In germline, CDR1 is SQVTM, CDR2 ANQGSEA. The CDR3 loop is CSYRDPRSYEQYF. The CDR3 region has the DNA TGCAGCTACAGGGACCCCCGCTCCTACGAGCAGTACTTC.

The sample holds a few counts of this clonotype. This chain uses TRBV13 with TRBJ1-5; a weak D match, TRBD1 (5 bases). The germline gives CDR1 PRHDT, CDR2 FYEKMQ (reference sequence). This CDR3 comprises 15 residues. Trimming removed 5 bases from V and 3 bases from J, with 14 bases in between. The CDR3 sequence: CASSLGGALNQPQHF. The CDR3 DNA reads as TGTGCCAGCAGCCTGGGAGGGGCCCTCAATCAGCCCCAGCATTTT.

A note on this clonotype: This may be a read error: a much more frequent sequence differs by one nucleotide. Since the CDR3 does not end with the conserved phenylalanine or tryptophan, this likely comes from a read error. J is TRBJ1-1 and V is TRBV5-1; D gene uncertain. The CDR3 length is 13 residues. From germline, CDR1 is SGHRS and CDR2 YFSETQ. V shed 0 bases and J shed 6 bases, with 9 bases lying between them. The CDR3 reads CASSLASASEAFC. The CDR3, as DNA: TGCGCCAGCAGCTTGGCCTCGGCTTCTGAAGCTTTCTGT.

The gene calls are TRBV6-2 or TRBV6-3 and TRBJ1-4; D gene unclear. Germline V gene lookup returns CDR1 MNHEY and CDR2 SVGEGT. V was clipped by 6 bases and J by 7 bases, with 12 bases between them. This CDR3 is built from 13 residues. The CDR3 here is CASRPSAAEKLFF. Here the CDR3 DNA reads TGTGCCAGCAGACCGTCAGCCGCTGAAAAACTGTTTTTT.

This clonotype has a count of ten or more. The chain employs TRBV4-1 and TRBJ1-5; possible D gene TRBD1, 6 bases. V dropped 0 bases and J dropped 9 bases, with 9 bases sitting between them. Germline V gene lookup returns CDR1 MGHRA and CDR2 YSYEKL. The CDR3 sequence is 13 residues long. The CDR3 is CASSQDRGPPQHF. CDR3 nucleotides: TGCGCCAGCAGCCAAGACAGGGGACCGCCCCAGCATTTT.

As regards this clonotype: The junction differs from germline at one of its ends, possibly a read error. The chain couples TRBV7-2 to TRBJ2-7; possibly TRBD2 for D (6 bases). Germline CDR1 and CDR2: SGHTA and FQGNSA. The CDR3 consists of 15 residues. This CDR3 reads CVSSRERDSQNEQYF. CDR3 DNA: TGTGTCAGCAGCCGTGAACGGGACTCCCAAAACGAGCAGTACTTC.

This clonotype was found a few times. This CDR3 is CASSLVYTGELFF. CDR3 bases: TGTGCCAGCAGCTTAGTTTATACCGGGGAGCTGTTTTTT. The chain is built from TRBV11-3 and TRBJ2-2; D unclear. This CDR3 comprises 13 residues. Per the germline V gene, CDR1 is SGHNT and CDR2 is YENEEA. Trimming removed 1 base from V and 5 bases from J, with 5 bases in between.

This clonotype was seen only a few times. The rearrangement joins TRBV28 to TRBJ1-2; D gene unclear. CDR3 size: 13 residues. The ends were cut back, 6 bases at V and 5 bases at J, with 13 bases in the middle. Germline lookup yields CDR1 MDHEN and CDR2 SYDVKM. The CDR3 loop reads CASSIYNVYGYTF. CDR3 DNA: TGTGCCAGCAGCATCTATAATGTTTATGGCTACACCTTC.

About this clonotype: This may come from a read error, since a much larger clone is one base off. CDR3 loop: CASRNGGRETQYF. CDR3 bases: TGTGCCAGCAGGAACGGGGGGCGGGAGACCCAGTACTTC. The chain links TRBV6-4 to TRBJ2-5, with D maybe TRBD2 (7 bases). This CDR3 has 13 residues. V lost 6 bases, J lost 5 bases, and 13 bases lay in between. Per germline, CDR1 MRHNA and CDR2 SNTAGT.

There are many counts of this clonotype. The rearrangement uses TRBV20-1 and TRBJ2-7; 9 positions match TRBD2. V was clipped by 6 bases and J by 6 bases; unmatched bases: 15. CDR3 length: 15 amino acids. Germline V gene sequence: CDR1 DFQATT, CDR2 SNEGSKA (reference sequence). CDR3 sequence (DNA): TGCAGTGCCCCTCCTAGGGGAAGCGGGGGGCGCGAGCAGTACTTC. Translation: CSAPPRGSGGREQYF.

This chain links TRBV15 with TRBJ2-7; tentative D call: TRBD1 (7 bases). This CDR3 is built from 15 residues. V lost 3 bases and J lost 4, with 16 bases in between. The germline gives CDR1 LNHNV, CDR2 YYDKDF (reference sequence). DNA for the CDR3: TGTGCCACCAGCAGCTTCTCACAGGGGACTTACGAGCAGTACTTC. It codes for CATSSFSQGTYEQYF. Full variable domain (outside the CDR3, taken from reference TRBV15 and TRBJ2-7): DAMVIQNPRYQVTQFGKPVTLSCSQTLNHNVMYWYQQKSSQAPKLLFHYYDKDFNNEADTPDNFQSRRPNTSFCFLDIRSPGLGDTAMYLCATSSFSQGTYEQYFGPGTRLTVT.

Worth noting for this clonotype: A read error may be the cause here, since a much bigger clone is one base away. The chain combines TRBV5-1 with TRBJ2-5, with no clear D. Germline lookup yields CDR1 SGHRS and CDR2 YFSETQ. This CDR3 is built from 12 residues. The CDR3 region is CARSSPGETQYF. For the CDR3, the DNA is TGCGCCCGCAGCTCACCGGGCGAGACCCAGTACTTC.

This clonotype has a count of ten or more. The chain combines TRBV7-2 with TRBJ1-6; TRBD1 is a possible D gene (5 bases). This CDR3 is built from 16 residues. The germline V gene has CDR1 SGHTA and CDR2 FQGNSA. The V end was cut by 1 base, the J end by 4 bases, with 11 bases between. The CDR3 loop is CASSLVLTVYNSPLHF. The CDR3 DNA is TGTGCCAGCAGCTTAGTATTGACAGTTTATAATTCACCCCTCCACTTT.

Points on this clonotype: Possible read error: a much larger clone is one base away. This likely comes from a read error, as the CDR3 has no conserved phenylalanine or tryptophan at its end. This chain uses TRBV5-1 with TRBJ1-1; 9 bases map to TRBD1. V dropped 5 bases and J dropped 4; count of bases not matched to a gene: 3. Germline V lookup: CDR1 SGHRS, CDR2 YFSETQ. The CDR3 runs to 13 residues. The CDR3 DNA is TGCGCCAGCAGTATGACAGGGGGCACTGAAGCTTTCCTT. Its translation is CASSMTGGTEAFL.